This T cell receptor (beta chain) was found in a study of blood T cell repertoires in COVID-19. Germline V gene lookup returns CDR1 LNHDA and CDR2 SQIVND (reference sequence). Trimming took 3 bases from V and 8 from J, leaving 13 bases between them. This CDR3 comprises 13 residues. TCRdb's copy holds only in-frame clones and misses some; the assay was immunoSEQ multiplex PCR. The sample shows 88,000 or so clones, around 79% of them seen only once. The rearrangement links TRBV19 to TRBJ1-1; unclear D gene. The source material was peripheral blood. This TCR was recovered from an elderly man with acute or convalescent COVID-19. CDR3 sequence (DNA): TGTGCCAGTAGTATTAAGCGTACTGTGGAAGCTTTCTTT. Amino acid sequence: CASSIKRTVEAFF.